This T cell receptor (beta chain) was observed in a study of T cells of healthy individuals (dated by TCRdb to 2016 to 2019). Notes on this clonotype: Which antigen it targets is not known. Per-base qualities were not stored, and no clone one base away is much larger.

The protocol used for the library was 5' RACE. The sequencer listed for this sample is Illumina MiSeq. Using fastp trimming at Q25 and MiXCR clonotype assembly, TCRdb reanalyzed the public sequencing data and kept in-frame beta chains. Merged by CDR3 protein, the rows form single entries marked with the most common genes and DNA. Here the sample has tens of thousands of distinct CDR3 sequences; about 15% occur a single time. The ten largest clones capture around 15% of the sample. The receptor was isolated from a human donor in good health.

The CDR3 protein is CASSLGTDEAFF. The DNA reads as follows: TGTGCCAGCAGCTTGGGGACAGATGAAGCTTTCTTT. Recombination linked TRBV7-9 to TRBJ1-1, with 7 central nucleotides matching TRBD1. At the junction V is shortened by 3 bases and J by 7 bases; bases outside the gene matches: 2. Reading the germline V gene (reference sequence) gives CDR1 SEHNR and CDR2 FQNEAQ. The CDR3, from cysteine to phenylalanine, totals 12 residues. Here the CDR3 DNA is all that survives: 36 bases in frame from base 1.